The clone carrying this T cell receptor (beta chain) showed up just a few times. The entry originates in a study of identical twins. This CDR3 has 14 amino acids. Trimming at V came to 5 bases and at J to 6 bases, leaving 9 bases not matched to a gene. Germline CDR1 reads MDHEN; CDR2 reads SYDVKM. TCRdb analysed the 5' RACE reads with MiXCR anew, one entry per CDR3 protein. The table records some 500,000 distinct CDR3 sequences, roughly an eighth of them present only once. In addition, the sample was reused for a study of yellow fever vaccine responses in identical twins. This second study says: Twins reportedly appeared to share part of their vaccine T cell response while keeping part individual.

Sequences were obtained from CD4+ T cells sorted from blood. This sequence joins TRBV28 and TRBJ1-2, with 7 bases aligning to TRBD1. This TCR was recovered from a woman under 30 in good health. CDR3 sequence: CASSPRGPTDGYTF. CDR3 DNA: TGTGCCAGCAGTCCAAGGGGGCCTACCGATGGCTACACCTTC.